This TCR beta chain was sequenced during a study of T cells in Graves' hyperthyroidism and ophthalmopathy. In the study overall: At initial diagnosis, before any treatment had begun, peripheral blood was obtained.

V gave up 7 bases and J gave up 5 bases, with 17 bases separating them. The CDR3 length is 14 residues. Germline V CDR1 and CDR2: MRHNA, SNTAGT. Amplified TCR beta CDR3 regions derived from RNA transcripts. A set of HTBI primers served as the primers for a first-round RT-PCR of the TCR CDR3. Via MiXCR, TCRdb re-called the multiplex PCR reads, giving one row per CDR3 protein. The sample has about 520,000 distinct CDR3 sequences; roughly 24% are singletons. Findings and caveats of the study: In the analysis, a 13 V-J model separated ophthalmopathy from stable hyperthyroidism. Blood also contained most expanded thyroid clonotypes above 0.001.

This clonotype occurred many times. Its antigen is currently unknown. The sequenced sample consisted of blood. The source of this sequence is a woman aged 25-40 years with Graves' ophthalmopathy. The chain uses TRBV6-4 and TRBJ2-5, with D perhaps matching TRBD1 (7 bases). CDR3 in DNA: TGTGCCAGCACCGGGGACAGCCGGGGGGAGACCCAGTACTTC. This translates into CASTGDSRGETQYF.